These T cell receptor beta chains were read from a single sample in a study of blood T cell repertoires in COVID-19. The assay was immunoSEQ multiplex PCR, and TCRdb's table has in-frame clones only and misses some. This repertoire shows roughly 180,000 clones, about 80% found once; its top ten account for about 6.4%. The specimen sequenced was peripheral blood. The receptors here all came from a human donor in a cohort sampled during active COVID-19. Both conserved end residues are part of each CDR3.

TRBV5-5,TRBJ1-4,CASSVHRATNEKLFF
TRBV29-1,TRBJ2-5,CSAPGASREETQYF
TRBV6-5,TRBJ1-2,CASSPTGTGTYGYTF
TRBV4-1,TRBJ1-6,CASNEPDRGYNSPLHF
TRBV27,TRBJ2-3,CASSLGPIDTQYF
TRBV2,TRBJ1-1,CASNEGQDRGLWNTEAFF
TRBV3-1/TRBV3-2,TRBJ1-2,CASSQGQLFYGYTF
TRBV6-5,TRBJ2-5,CASSYSGEETQYF
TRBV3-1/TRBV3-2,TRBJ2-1,CASSQGTGGSEGLSYNEQFF
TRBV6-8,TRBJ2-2,CASSYSPRPPILDTTGELFF
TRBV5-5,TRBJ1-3,CASSKDRAGNTIYF
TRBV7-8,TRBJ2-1,CASSPSDGENYNEQFF
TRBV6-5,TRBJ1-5,CASSLTGASNQPQHF
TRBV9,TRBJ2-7,CASSSGTSGAYEQYF
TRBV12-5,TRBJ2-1,CASGGPTGTSGNNEQFF
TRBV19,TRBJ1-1,CASSKTALNTEAFF
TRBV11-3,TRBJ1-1,CASSLGGGNTEAFF
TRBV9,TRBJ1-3,CASSVQGHSGNTIYF
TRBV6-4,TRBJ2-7,CASSADRGTYEQYF
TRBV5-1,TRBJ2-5,CASSLGPGEKTQYF
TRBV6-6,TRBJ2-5,CASSYSGGGPGQTQYF
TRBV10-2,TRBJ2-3,CASRPASGHTDTQYF
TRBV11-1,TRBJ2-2,CASSPGKRTGELFF
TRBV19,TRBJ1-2,CASSMAAGGYGYTF
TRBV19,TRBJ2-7,CASSARDRVFEQYF
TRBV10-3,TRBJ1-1,CAIRDRGLMNTEAFF
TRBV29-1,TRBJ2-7,CSVKDRVHAYEQYF
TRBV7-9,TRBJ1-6,CASSPQGANNSPLHF
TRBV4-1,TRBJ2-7,CASSQEDRESYEQYF
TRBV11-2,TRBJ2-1,CASSLVGGGDNEQFF
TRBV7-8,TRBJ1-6,CASSLAFNARFSYNSPLHF
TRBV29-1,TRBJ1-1,CSVELGQPNTEAFF
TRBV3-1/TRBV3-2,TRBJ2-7,CASSPPGGESYEQYF
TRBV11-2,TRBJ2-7,CASSSSEGYEQYF
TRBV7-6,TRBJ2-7,CASSLSQGLAYEQYF
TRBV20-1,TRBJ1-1,CSAEGAAFF
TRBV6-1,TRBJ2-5,CASSEAGGVRETQYF
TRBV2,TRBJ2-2,CASLVGLAGIGELFF
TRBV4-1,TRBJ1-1,CASSLGGDRVGNTEAFF